The 18 T cell receptor beta chains below all came from one sample that was sequenced in a study of response to subunit inactivated influenza vaccine. One entry per CDR3 protein, called by TCRdb with MiXCR from the RT-PCR reads. The profile covers around 520,000 distinct CDR3 sequences, with 12% appearing a single time and about 9.4% taken by the ten largest. The specimen was PBMCs from blood, collected on the day of vaccination. The receptors originated from a middle-aged man who received an inactivated influenza vaccine.

The chain has TRBV6-2 or TRBV6-3 and TRBJ1-1; D unresolved. Germline assignment: CDR1 MNHEY and CDR2 SVGEGT. This CDR3 has 14 amino acids. Trimming left V 0 bases short and J 5 bases short, with 10 bases between. Written as DNA, the CDR3 is TGTGCCAGCAGTTACTCAGGGTGGGTAACTGAAGCTTTCTTT. Translated, it gives CASSYSGWVTEAFF.

This chain connects TRBV12-3 or TRBV12-4 to TRBJ2-7; maybe TRBD1 (6 bases). This CDR3 has 13 amino acids. V was clipped by 1 base and J by 6 bases, with 10 bases between them. The CDR3 here is CASSLENRAEQYF. The CDR3 DNA follows: TGTGCCAGCAGTTTAGAGAACAGGGCCGAGCAGTACTTC.

This clonotype was found a few times. The chain is built from TRBV27 and TRBJ2-7, with D perhaps TRBD2 (6 bases). Germline V gene data show CDR1 as MNHEY and CDR2 as SMNVEV (reference sequence). The CDR3 length is 20 residues. Trimming cost V 1 base and J 2 bases, with 27 bases left between them. Here the CDR3 reads CASSLFPPHPGRDSTYEQYF. In DNA, the CDR3 is TGTGCCAGCAGTTTATTTCCCCCCCACCCGGGGCGGGACTCTACCTACGAGCAGTACTTC.

This clonotype has more than one count but fewer than ten. The chain recombines TRBV3-1 with TRBJ2-2; tentatively, D is TRBD2 (5 bases). Germline-derived CDR1 and CDR2 are LGHDT and YNNKEL (reference sequence). V lost 1 base and J lost 5, with 14 bases in between. The CDR3 extends over 16 amino acids. CDR3 region: CASSQGFRLITGELFF. Written as DNA, the CDR3 is TGTGCCAGCAGCCAAGGTTTTCGACTAATTACCGGGGAGCTGTTTTTT.

The V and J genes are TRBV5-1 and TRBJ2-4, with TRBD1 matching over 10 bases. Germline loops: CDR1 SGHRS, CDR2 YFSETQ. The CDR3 is 15 amino acids. With 0 bases clipped from V and 5 bases from J, the junction kept 2 bases outside the gene matches. CDR3 loop: CASSLEDRGENIQYF. CDR3 nucleotide sequence: TGCGCCAGCAGCTTGGAGGACAGGGGGGAAAACATTCAGTACTTC.

As concerns this clonotype: The junction does not match germline at one end; this may be a read error. CDR3 in amino acids: CASSQAPLYRPTDSQYF. For the CDR3, the DNA is TGTGCCAGCAGCCAAGCACCGCTCTACAGACCCACAGATTCGCAGTATTTT. This rearrangement joins TRBV14 to TRBJ2-3; no firm D call. Germline-derived CDR1 and CDR2 are SGHDN and FVKESK. The CDR3 sequence is 17 residues long.

The chain couples TRBV4-2 to TRBJ2-7; 8 bases align to TRBD1. The V gene's germline CDR1 is LGHNA and CDR2 YNFKEQ. The CDR3 has 15 amino acids. V was pared by 1 base and J by 3 bases, with 5 bases of the junction left unmatched. For the CDR3, the DNA is TGTGCCAGCAGCCAAGGGACAGGGCAAATCTACGAGCAGTACTTC. Its protein product is CASSQGTGQIYEQYF.

This clonotype appeared many times. The chain has TRBV4-2 and TRBJ1-5; D gene unclear. Germline CDR1 and CDR2: LGHNA and YNFKEQ. Trimming pared 0 bases from V and 2 bases from J, leaving 11 bases between. CDR3 length: 16 residues. The CDR3 nucleotides are TGTGCCAGCAGCCAAGATCTTGGCAGGCGCAATCAGCCCCAGCATTTT. Translated, it gives CASSQDLGRRNQPQHF.

V gene TRBV2 combines with J gene TRBJ2-7, with TRBD2 identical over 7 bases. CDR3 size: 18 residues. The V segment lost 5 bases and the J segment 2 bases; nucleotides outside the gene matches: 18. Looked up from germline, CDR1 is SNHLY and CDR2 is FYNNEI. The CDR3 region has the DNA TGTGCCAGCAGTAGCAGCGGTTGGGTGCGGGAGACCACCTACGAGCAGTACTTC. Protein sequence: CASSSSGWVRETTYEQYF.

This clonotype was detected only a few times. J is TRBJ2-7 and V is TRBV12-3 or TRBV12-4, with D possibly called TRBD1 or TRBD2 (5 bases each). CDR3 length equals 14 residues. With 10 bases removed from V and 2 bases from J, the gap between germline ends came to 18 bases. The CDR3 DNA reads TGTGCCACCCGAGAGGGGCCCGGCACCTACGAGCAGTACTTC. This translates into CATREGPGTYEQYF.

This clonotype turned up a few times. This chain joins TRBV29-1 and TRBJ2-1, with 13 nucleotides matching TRBD2. After removal of 6 bases from V and 9 bases from J, the junction contained 8 bases not matched to a gene. Germline V lookup: CDR1 SQVTM, CDR2 ANQGSEA. The CDR3 covers 14 residues. The DNA of the CDR3 is TGCAGCGTCGCACTAGCGGGAGGGCCAAGTGAGCAGTTCTTC. Its protein is CSVALAGGPSEQFF.

The chain is built from TRBV20-1 and TRBJ2-7, with 8 nucleotides matching TRBD2. From germline, CDR1 is DFQATT and CDR2 SNEGSKA (reference sequence). The CDR3 spans 15 residues. With 0 bases clipped from V and 6 bases from J, the junction kept 10 bases outside the gene matches. CDR3 region: CSARDGATSAGEQYF. CDR3 coding DNA: TGCAGTGCTAGAGATGGGGCGACTAGCGCGGGCGAGCAGTACTTC.

This clonotype was observed many times. The chain is built from TRBV12-3 or TRBV12-4 and TRBJ1-2, with D possibly being TRBD1 (6 bases). Trimming cost V 6 bases and J 3 bases, with 11 bases left between them. This CDR3 spans 13 amino acids. The CDR3 spells CASRDQGYYGYTF. The CDR3 DNA is TGTGCCAGCAGGGATCAGGGGTACTATGGCTACACCTTC.

V and J are TRBV7-8 and TRBJ2-5; D perhaps matches TRBD1 (6 bases). V shed 0 bases and J shed 9 bases, with 17 bases lying between them. CDR1 is SGHVS and CDR2 is FQNEAQ in the germline V gene. This CDR3 is built from 15 residues. DNA for the CDR3: TGTGCCAGCAGCTTAGCCCGGCAGGGGAAGAGGGCCCAGTACTTC. This sequence encodes CASSLARQGKRAQYF.

The CDR3 spells CASSSQLAGNYNEQFF. Written as DNA, the CDR3 is TGTGCCAGCAGCTCCCAACTAGCGGGAAATTACAATGAGCAGTTCTTC. The chain couples TRBV5-4 to TRBJ2-1, with 10 nucleotides matching TRBD2. The germline V gene encodes CDR1 SGHNT and CDR2 YYREEE (reference sequence). The J segment lost 4 bases and the V segment lost 3 bases, leaving 7 bases of the junction unmatched. CDR3 length: 16 amino acids. The variable domain in full, completed from reference TRBV5-4 and TRBJ2-1, reads ETGVTQSPTHLIKTRGQQVTLRCSSQSGHNTVSWYQQALGQGPQFIFQYYREEENGRGNFPPRFSGLQFPNYSSELNVNALELDDSALYLCASSSQLAGNYNEQFFGPGTRLTVL.

The V call is TRBV18, the J call TRBJ2-4; D is perhaps TRBD1 (6 bases). Trimming took 4 bases from V and 6 from J, leaving 10 bases between them. Germline V gene data show CDR1 as KGHSH and CDR2 as LQKENI. The CDR3 spans 13 residues. DNA for the CDR3: TGTGCCAGCTCACAGTTAGGGGGAAACATTCAGTACTTC. Translating gives CASSQLGGNIQYF.

The chain couples TRBV15 to TRBJ2-1; no definite D call. Germline assignment: CDR1 LNHNV and CDR2 YYDKDF (reference sequence). V was shortened by 3 bases and J by 10 bases, with 7 bases between the two germline ends. The CDR3 is made up of 11 amino acids. This chain's CDR3 is CATSSDSEQFF. In DNA, the CDR3 is TGTGCCACCAGCAGTGACTCGGAGCAGTTCTTC.

The chain combines TRBV12-3 or TRBV12-4 with TRBJ2-1; D may be TRBD2 (6 bases). This CDR3 contains 14 residues. The V gene lost 8 bases and the J gene lost 7 bases, with 18 bases spanning the gap. CDR3 nucleotides: TGTGCCAGCCACGCCCGGAGGGCCAGGAATGAGCAGTTCTTC. Translation: CASHARRARNEQFF.